This T cell receptor (beta chain) is from a study of post-analysis software for immune sequencing data. Each TCR beta cDNA library carried unique molecular identifiers. TCRdb ran MiXCR on the PCR reads and lists one entry per CDR3 protein. The sample has around 250,000 distinct CDR3 sequences; 36% are singletons. The V segment lost 2 bases and the J segment 2 bases; nucleotides outside the gene matches: 8. CDR3 length: 16 residues. The V gene's germline CDR1 is MRHNA and CDR2 SNTAGT. Whole-study findings and limits: Among roughly 5 TRBV segments more frequent in patients than controls were TRBV5-6, TRBV5-1 and TRBV20-1.

About this clonotype itself: What it recognizes is unknown.

Material: blood. The sequence was obtained from a girl aged 5 to 17 with multiple sclerosis. The chain is built from TRBV6-4 and TRBJ1-2; 7 nucleotides align to TRBD1. CDR3 coding DNA: TGTGCCAGCAGTGACCTTGACAGGGCCTTCAACTATGGCTACACCTTC. Its translation: CASSDLDRAFNYGYTF.